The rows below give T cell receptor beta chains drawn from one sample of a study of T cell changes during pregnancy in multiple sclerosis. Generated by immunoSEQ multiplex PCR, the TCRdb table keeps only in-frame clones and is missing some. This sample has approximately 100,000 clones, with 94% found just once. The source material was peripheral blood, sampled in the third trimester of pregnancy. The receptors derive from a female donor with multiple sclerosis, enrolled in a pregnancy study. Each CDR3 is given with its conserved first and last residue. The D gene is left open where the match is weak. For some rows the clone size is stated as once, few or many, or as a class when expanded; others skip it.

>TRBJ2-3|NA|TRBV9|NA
TGTGCCAGCAGCATAACAGGTTCTCTCCCCACAGATACGCAGTATTTT
CASSITGSLPTDTQYF
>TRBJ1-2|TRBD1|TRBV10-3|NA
TGTGCCATCAATAGGGACAGGGGAGTCTATGGCTACACCTTC
CAINRDRGVYGYTF
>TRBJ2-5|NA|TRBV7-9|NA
TGTGCCAGCAGCTCTTACGAAGGCGGGATCCAAGAGACCCAGTACTTC
CASSSYEGGIQETQYF
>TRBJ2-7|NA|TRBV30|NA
TGTGCCTGGGGGAGCTCCGAGCAGTACTTC
CAWGSSEQYF
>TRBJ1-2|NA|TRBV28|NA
TGTGCCAGCAGTTTAAGCCCCTGGGGCCATGGCTACACCTTC
CASSLSPWGHGYTF
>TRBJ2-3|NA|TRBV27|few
TGTGCCAGCAGTCCAACAGGGCGTCGTACAGATACGCAGTATTTT
CASSPTGRRTDTQYF
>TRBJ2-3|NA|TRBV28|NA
TGTGCCAGCAGTGCTACAGGGGACTCCACAGATACGCAGTATTTT
CASSATGDSTDTQYF
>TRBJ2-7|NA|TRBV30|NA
TGTGCCTGGAGTGTAAGGAGGCTCCCCGGCGAGCAGTACTTC
CAWSVRRLPGEQYF
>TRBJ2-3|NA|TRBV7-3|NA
TGTGCCAGCAGCTCCTACAGGGAAGATACGCAGTATTTT
CASSSYREDTQYF
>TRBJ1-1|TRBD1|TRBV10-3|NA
TGTGCCATCAGGACAGGGGTCACTGAAGCTTTCTTT
CAIRTGVTEAFF
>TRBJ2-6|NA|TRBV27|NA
TGTGCCAGCAGTCCAGGACAGTTCCGCTCTGGGGCCAACGTCCTGACTTTC
CASSPGQFRSGANVLTF
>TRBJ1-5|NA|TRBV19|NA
TGTGCCACCTCCATACAGGGTAGCAATCAGCCCCAGCATTTT
CATSIQGSNQPQHF
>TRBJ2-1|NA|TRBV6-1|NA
TGTGCCAGCAGCTTTAATCCACGTAGGGGCGAGCAGTTCTTC
CASSFNPRRGEQFF
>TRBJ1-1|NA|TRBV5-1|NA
TGCGCCAGCAGCTGGGGGGGTACTGGAAGCACTGAAGCTTTCTTT
CASSWGGTGSTEAFF
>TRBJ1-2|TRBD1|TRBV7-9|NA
TGTGCCAGCAGCTATTCCGGGACAGACTATGGCTACACCTTC
CASSYSGTDYGYTF
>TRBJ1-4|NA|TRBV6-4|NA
TGTGCCAAGGACAGATTCTGTGAAAAACTGTTTTTT
CAKDRFCEKLFF
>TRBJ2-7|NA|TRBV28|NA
TGTGCCAGCAGTCCGAGTCAGGGCCCTCGCGAGCAGTACTTC
CASSPSQGPREQYF
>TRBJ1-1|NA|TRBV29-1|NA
TGCAGCGTTGCCCGGGGGGATAACATGAACACTGAAGCTTTCTTT
CSVARGDNMNTEAFF
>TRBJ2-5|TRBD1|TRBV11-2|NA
TGTGCCAGCAGCTTTTCGGGACAGGGGTTGACCCAGTACTTC
CASSFSGQGLTQYF
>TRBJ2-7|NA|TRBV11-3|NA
TGTGCCAGCAGCTTAGCGGTCCCAGGAACGTTCTACGAGCAGTACTTC
CASSLAVPGTFYEQYF